The clone carrying this TCR beta chain was seen once. These data originate in a study of T cell changes during pregnancy in multiple sclerosis. Libraries were prepared by immunoSEQ multiplex PCR; TCRdb keeps only in-frame clonotypes and omits some of them. The sample records 30,000 to 35,000 clones, around 89% being singletons. There are 16 residues in the CDR3. Trimming pared 3 bases from V and 0 bases from J, leaving 9 bases between. Germline V lookup: CDR1 ENHRY, CDR2 SYGVKD. The sequence came from a female donor with multiple sclerosis, enrolled in a pregnancy study. The chain is built from TRBV10-3 and TRBJ2-6; D is ambiguous. The source material was CD8+ T cells from peripheral blood mononuclear cells, sampled in the second trimester of pregnancy. The CDR3 DNA is TGTGCCATCAGTGACCCCATGAGCTCTGGGGCCAACGTCCTGACTTTC. This translates into CAISDPMSSGANVLTF.